This entry lists 16 T cell receptor beta chains sequenced from one sample in a study of CD8+ T cells in alopecia areata. TCR sequencing used cDNA made by reverse transcription of extracted RNA. Measured with immunoSEQ multiplex PCR; TCRdb has only the in-frame clones, and not every one. Altogether some 180,000 clones are present, roughly 60% being singletons, with the ten largest covering 1.5% to 2%. Sequencing was performed on CD4+ T cells sorted from blood, taken at week 0. The source of these receptors is a human donor with alopecia areata.

This rearrangement joins TRBV28 to TRBJ1-2; the match to TRBD1 covers 7 bases. V shed 10 bases and J 2 bases; nucleotides not matched to a gene: 4. In germline, CDR1 is MDHEN, CDR2 SYDVKM. This CDR3 has 12 amino acids. In DNA form, the CDR3 reads TGTGCCACCCAGGGGGGAAACTATGGCTACACCTTC. Amino acid sequence: CATQGGNYGYTF.

The V call is TRBV5-1, the J call TRBJ2-7; 7 positions agree with TRBD1. The CDR3 has 13 amino acids. V shed 4 bases, J shed 5 bases, and the junction held 6 bases outside the gene matches. Germline CDR1 is SGHRS and CDR2 is YFSETQ. The CDR3 is CASSEQGPNEQYF. CDR3 nucleotide sequence: TGCGCCAGCAGCGAACAGGGGCCCAACGAGCAGTACTTC.

CDR3 protein: CASSRNRRLNTGELFF. DNA of the CDR3: TGTGCCAGTAGTAGAAACAGGCGACTTAACACCGGGGAGCTGTTTTTT. This chain joins TRBV19 and TRBJ2-2; possibly TRBD1 for D (5 bases). Trimming cost V 4 bases and J 2 bases, with 14 bases left between them. Germline V CDR1 and CDR2: LNHDA, SQIVND (reference sequence). This CDR3 is 16 amino acids long.

This chain connects TRBV29-1 to TRBJ1-1; 9 positions agree with TRBD1. CDR1 is SQVTM and CDR2 is ANQGSEA in the germline V gene. The CDR3 length is 15 residues. J gave up 4 bases and V 6 bases, and 12 bases lay outside the gene matches. DNA for the CDR3: TGCAGCGTCACCGGGACAGGGAGTCGGGCCACTGAAGCTTTCTTT. Protein product: CSVTGTGSRATEAFF.

The chain employs TRBV2 and TRBJ1-5; D uncertain. The CDR3 is 14 amino acids. Trimming removed 4 bases from V and 0 bases from J, with 7 bases in between. Germline CDR1 reads SNHLY; CDR2 reads FYNNEI. CDR3: CASSATLSNQPQHF. For the CDR3, the DNA is TGTGCCAGCAGTGCCACACTTAGCAATCAGCCCCAGCATTTT.

The chain employs TRBV30 and TRBJ1-3; a possible D gene is TRBD1 (5 bases). V lost 8 bases to trimming and J lost 4 bases, with 12 bases between them. The V gene's germline CDR1 is GTSNPN and CDR2 SVGIG (reference sequence). The CDR3 runs to 12 residues. In DNA form, the CDR3 reads TGTGCCATGGAAGCAGGGGGAAACACCATATATTTT. This gives the protein CAMEAGGNTIYF.

The DNA of the CDR3 is TGTGCCTTCGGACAGGGGGACGGTCAGCCCCAGCATTTT. Translation gives CAFGQGDGQPQHF. This sequence joins TRBV30 and TRBJ1-5; 10 nucleotides line up with TRBD1. This CDR3 spans 13 amino acids. J lost 6 bases, V lost 7 bases, and 6 bases had no gene match. Per germline, CDR1 GTSNPN and CDR2 SVGIG (reference sequence).

The CDR3 bases are TGTGCCAGCAGCTTAGGACAAAACCGGGACAGGGGAAATGAGCAGTTCTTC. Protein product: CASSLGQNRDRGNEQFF. The J gene is TRBJ2-1, the V gene TRBV7-6, with 10 bases aligning to TRBD1. V gave up 1 base and J gave up 7 bases; unmatched junction bases: 10. The CDR3 has 17 amino acids. Germline CDR1 is SGHVS and CDR2 is FNYEAQ.

This chain joins TRBV7-8 and TRBJ1-4, with a weak D call TRBD1 (5 bases). Trimming removed 0 bases from V and 6 bases from J, with 14 bases in between. Germline V gene lookup returns CDR1 SGHVS and CDR2 FQNEAQ. The CDR3 totals 16 residues. The CDR3 protein is CASSLAIGQRDEKLFF. For the CDR3, the DNA is TGTGCCAGCAGCTTAGCCATCGGACAAAGGGATGAAAAACTGTTTTTT. Looking up the rest from reference TRBV7-8 and TRBJ1-4 gives the full variable domain: GAGVSQSPRYKVAKRGQDVALRCDPISGHVSLFWYQQALGQGPEFLTYFQNEAQLDKSGLPSDRFFAERPEGSVSTLKIQRTQQEDSAVYLCASSLAIGQRDEKLFFGSGTQLSVL.

In this sample, this clone turned up a few times. The rearrangement uses TRBV5-6 and TRBJ2-7; D uncertain. V lost 1 base to trimming and J lost 3 bases, with 8 bases between them. CDR1 is SGHDT and CDR2 is YYEEEE in the germline V gene. The CDR3 has 13 amino acids. CDR3 DNA sequence: TGTGCCAGCAGCTTGTTTGGCCACTACGAGCAGTACTTC. Protein product: CASSLFGHYEQYF.

This chain joins TRBV5-1 and TRBJ2-5; D perhaps matches TRBD2 (6 bases). CDR1 is SGHRS, CDR2 YFSETQ, per germline. CDR3 size: 16 residues. V was shortened by 3 bases and J by 3 bases, with 18 bases between the two germline ends. The CDR3 coding sequence is TGCGCCAGCAGCTCCCGGGACTGGACCGGTGAAGAGACCCAGTACTTC. As protein: CASSSRDWTGEETQYF.

This clone was observed a handful of times. The chain joins TRBV11-3 to TRBJ2-1; no clear D. This CDR3 has 11 amino acids. Trimming took 5 bases from V and 10 from J, leaving 9 bases between them. The germline V gene has CDR1 SGHNT and CDR2 YENEEA. In nucleotides, the CDR3 is TGTGCCAGCAGCCCCTCTGAGGAGCAGTTCTTC. It codes for CASSPSEEQFF.

This clone has just a few counts. The rearrangement joins TRBV29-1 to TRBJ2-7, with 7 bases identical to TRBD1. Losses at the gene ends were 6 bases for V and 5 bases for J; bases not matched to a gene: 4. The CDR3 is 11 residues long. Germline-derived CDR1 and CDR2 are SQVTM and ANQGSEA. The CDR3 DNA follows: TGCAGCGTCTACAGGGGCCACGAGCAGTACTTC. It codes for CSVYRGHEQYF.

V is TRBV18 and J is TRBJ1-1; no clear D. CDR1 and CDR2 (germline): KGHSH, LQKENI. Deletions cut 3 bases from V and 1 base from J, with 15 bases between. This CDR3 is 16 amino acids long. This CDR3 reads CASSPGPLAGNTEAFF. CDR3 DNA: TGTGCCAGCTCACCGGGTCCCTTAGCGGGGAACACTGAAGCTTTCTTT.

This chain connects TRBV29-1 to TRBJ2-1; D unclear. This CDR3 contains 15 residues. Germline V gives CDR1 SQVTM, CDR2 ANQGSEA. V was clipped by 3 bases and J by 0 bases, with 12 bases between them. CDR3 DNA sequence: TGCAGCGTTGACCTCCGCCAGCGCTCCTACAATGAGCAGTTCTTC. Encoded protein: CSVDLRQRSYNEQFF.

This rearrangement joins TRBV5-4 to TRBJ2-7; 10 nucleotides agree with TRBD2. The CDR3 extends over 14 amino acids. Germline values: CDR1 SGHNT, CDR2 YYREEE (reference sequence). V trimming: 4 bases; J trimming: 3 bases; junction bases outside the gene matches: 4. CDR3 sequence (DNA): TGTGCCAGCAGCGCGGCTAGCGGGGGCTACGAGCAGTACTTC. Encoded protein: CASSAASGGYEQYF.